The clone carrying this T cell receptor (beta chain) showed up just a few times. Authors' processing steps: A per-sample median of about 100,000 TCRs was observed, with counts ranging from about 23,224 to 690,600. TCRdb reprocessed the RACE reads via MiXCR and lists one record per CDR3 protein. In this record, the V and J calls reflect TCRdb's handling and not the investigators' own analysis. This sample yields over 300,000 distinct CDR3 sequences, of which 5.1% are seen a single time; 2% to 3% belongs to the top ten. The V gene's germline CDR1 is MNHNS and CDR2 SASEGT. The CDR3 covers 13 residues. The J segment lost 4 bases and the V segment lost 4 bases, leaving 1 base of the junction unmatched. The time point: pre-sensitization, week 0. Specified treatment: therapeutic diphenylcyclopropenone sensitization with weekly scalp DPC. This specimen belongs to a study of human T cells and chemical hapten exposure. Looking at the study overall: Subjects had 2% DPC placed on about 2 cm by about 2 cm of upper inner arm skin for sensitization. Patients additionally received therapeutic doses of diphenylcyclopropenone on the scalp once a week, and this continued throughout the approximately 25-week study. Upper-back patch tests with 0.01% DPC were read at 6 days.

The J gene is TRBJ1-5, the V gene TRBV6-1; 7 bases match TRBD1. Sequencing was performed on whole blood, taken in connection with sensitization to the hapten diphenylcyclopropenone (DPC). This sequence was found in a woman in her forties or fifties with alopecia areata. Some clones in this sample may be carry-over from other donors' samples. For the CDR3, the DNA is TGTGCCAGCAGTGGGGACAGAAATCAGCCCCAGCATTTT. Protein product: CASSGDRNQPQHF.